This section outlines one T cell receptor (beta chain) sequence together with its context. The sample is drawn from a study of blood T cell repertoires in COVID-19. Method: immunoSEQ multiplex PCR; TCRdb's copy keeps in-frame clones and lacks some. Of about 180,000 clones listed, about 86% are singletons. V lost 3 bases, J lost 3 bases, and 6 bases stayed unmatched. CDR3 length: 16 residues. CDR1 WNHNN and CDR2 SYGVQD come from the germline V gene (reference sequence). The receptor's source is a woman aged 25 to 39 with active or convalescent COVID-19. Sequencing input: peripheral blood. The chain recombines TRBV10-1 with TRBJ2-7, with 12 bases matching TRBD1. The CDR3 protein is CASSDPGTGGSYEQYF. The CDR3 DNA reads TGCGCCAGCAGTGACCCCGGGACAGGGGGCAGCTACGAGCAGTACTTC.